The 30 T cell receptor beta chains given below trace back to one sample, sequenced in a study of blood T cell repertoires in COVID-19. Sequenced by immunoSEQ multiplex PCR; TCRdb stores in-frame clones only, minus some. The sample has around 65,000 clones, roughly 79% seen once. The sample taken for sequencing was peripheral blood. The receptors originated from a man aged 60 to 75 with acute or convalescent COVID-19.

This clone was picked up one time. The chain has TRBV29-1 and TRBJ1-2; the match to TRBD1 covers 7 bases. Unmatched junction bases numbered 5, after V lost 3 bases and J lost 4 bases. The CDR3 spans 13 residues. Germline CDR1 and CDR2: SQVTM and ANQGSEA. In nucleotides, the CDR3 is TGCAGCGTTGAGGGGGGACAGACCTATGGCTACACCTTC. It encodes CSVEGGQTYGYTF.

This clone was seen a handful of times. V usage is TRBV27 and J usage is TRBJ2-7; tentative D call: TRBD1 (5 bases). The V end lost 5 bases, the J end lost 7 bases, and 21 bases lay between the germline ends. CDR1 is MNHEY, CDR2 SMNVEV, per germline (reference sequence). CDR3 size: 15 residues. CDR3 loop: CASSINYESGLEQYF. The CDR3 coding sequence is TGTGCCAGCAGTATCAATTACGAATCAGGGCTAGAGCAGTACTTC.

V and J are TRBV6-5 and TRBJ2-7; D might be TRBD2 (6 bases). Germline CDR1 and CDR2: MNHEY and SVGAGI. Trimming left V 2 bases short and J 9 bases short, with 17 bases between. The CDR3 has 14 residues. Here the CDR3 reads CASSYNRDFMVQYF. CDR3 in DNA: TGTGCCAGCAGTTACAACCGGGACTTTATGGTGCAGTACTTC.

The chain combines TRBV3-1 (or the pseudogene TRBV3-2) with TRBJ1-2, with D possibly TRBD1 on 5 matching bases. The CDR3 is made up of 14 amino acids. Germline V gene data show CDR1 as LGHDT and CDR2 as YNNKEL (reference sequence). V shed 1 base and J shed 4 bases, with 10 bases lying between them. The CDR3 protein is CASSQVLQGYGYTF. The CDR3 DNA reads as TGTGCCAGCAGCCAAGTTCTCCAGGGCTATGGCTACACCTTC.

This chain connects TRBV10-2 to TRBJ1-1; D might be TRBD1 (5 bases). Germline CDR1 reads WSHSY; CDR2 reads SAAADI. The V and J ends lost 2 bases and 3 bases respectively, with 10 bases between them. The CDR3 consists of 14 residues. The CDR3, as DNA: TGCGCCAGCAGTGAGAAGGGGTGGGACACTGAAGCTTTCTTT. It specifies CASSEKGWDTEAFF.

The J gene is TRBJ2-7, the V gene TRBV6-4, with a possible D match to TRBD2 (5 bases). Germline V gives CDR1 MRHNA, CDR2 SNTAGT. With 5 bases removed from V and 7 bases from J, the gap between germline ends came to 15 bases. The CDR3 runs to 13 residues. CDR3 protein: CASSNDPTGEQYF. In DNA form, the CDR3 reads TGTGCCAGCAGTAATGACCCGACGGGGGAGCAGTACTTC.

This chain joins TRBV5-8 and TRBJ1-5; D perhaps matches TRBD1 (6 bases). This CDR3 is 15 amino acids long. Germline V lookup: CDR1 SGHTS, CDR2 YDEGEE. V was cut by 4 bases and J by 0 bases, with 11 bases left in between. This CDR3 is CASSVQGFSNQPQHF. CDR3 bases: TGTGCCAGCAGCGTGCAGGGGTTTAGCAATCAGCCCCAGCATTTT.

The chain employs TRBV7-3 and TRBJ2-3; 7 positions match TRBD1. CDR3 length equals 17 residues. V dropped 1 base and J dropped 0; count of bases not matched to a gene: 7. Germline loops: CDR1 SGHTA, CDR2 FQGTGA. The CDR3 here is CASSLNPDRKSTDTQYF. In DNA, the CDR3 is TGTGCCAGCAGCTTAAATCCGGACAGGAAGAGCACAGATACGCAGTATTTT.

The CDR3 DNA is TGTGCCAGCAGCCAGGGCTGGGACAGCCTCTATGGCTACACCTTC. This encodes CASSQGWDSLYGYTF. This chain connects TRBV9 to TRBJ1-2; 7 bases agree with TRBD1. Germline V CDR1 and CDR2: SGDLS, YYNGEE. The CDR3 is 15 amino acids. J was trimmed by 4 bases and V by 4 bases; bases with no gene match: 10.

The gene calls are TRBV6-2 or TRBV6-3 and TRBJ1-2; D ambiguous. Germline V gene lookup returns CDR1 MNHEY and CDR2 SVGEGT. CDR3 length equals 11 residues. V lost 2 bases and J lost 7, with 5 bases in between. The chain's CDR3 is CASSYIGGYTF. The CDR3, as DNA: TGTGCCAGCAGTTACATCGGTGGCTACACCTTC.

This chain's CDR3 is CASSQDHGTGIVLAGELFF. In nucleotides, the CDR3 is TGCGCCAGCAGCCAAGATCATGGGACAGGGATCGTGTTGGCCGGGGAGCTGTTTTTT. The rearrangement links TRBV4-1 to TRBJ2-2, with 9 bases lining up with TRBD1. V lost 0 bases, J lost 6 bases, and 14 bases stayed unmatched. There are 19 residues in the CDR3. Germline assignment: CDR1 MGHRA and CDR2 YSYEKL.

In its sample, this clone was seen a few times. The chain recombines TRBV3-1 (or the pseudogene TRBV3-2) with TRBJ2-2; 7 bases are a match to TRBD2. Germline assignment: CDR1 LGHDT and CDR2 YNNKEL (reference sequence). V trimming: 0 bases; J trimming: 6 bases; junction bases outside the gene matches: 1. The CDR3 totals 14 residues. The CDR3 here is CASSQDRGAGELFF. In DNA, the CDR3 is TGTGCCAGCAGCCAAGATCGGGGGGCCGGGGAGCTGTTTTTT.

Regarding this clone: Different DNA sequences within this sample yield the same CDR3. This sequence joins TRBV4-3 and TRBJ1-5, with 7 bases matching TRBD1. V trimming: 0 bases; J trimming: 5 bases; junction bases outside the gene matches: 1. This CDR3 has 14 residues. Germline CDR1 LGHNA, CDR2 YSLEER. The CDR3 DNA sequence: TGCGCCAGCAGCCAAGACAGGGGGTATCAGCCCCAGCATTTT. This sequence encodes CASSQDRGYQPQHF.

The rearrangement links TRBV5-1 to TRBJ1-2; TRBD1 matches at 7 bases. The CDR3 contains 14 residues. Losses at the gene ends were 4 bases for V and 4 bases for J; bases not matched to a gene: 7. The germline gives CDR1 SGHRS, CDR2 YFSETQ. CDR3 sequence (DNA): TGCGCCAGCAGCCCCGGGACAGCAATCTATGGCTACACCTTC. Translation gives CASSPGTAIYGYTF. Full variable domain (rest looked up from reference TRBV5-1 and TRBJ1-2): KAGVTQTPRYLIKTRGQQVTLSCSPISGHRSVSWYQQTPGQGLQFLFEYFSETQRNKGNFPGRFSGRQFSNSRSEMNVSTLELGDSALYLCASSPGTAIYGYTFGSGTRLTVV.

This chain joins TRBV9 and TRBJ2-5, with a possible D match to TRBD1 (6 bases). V lost 2 bases and J 5 bases, leaving 13 bases between the germline ends. Per the germline V gene, CDR1 is SGDLS and CDR2 is YYNGEE. The CDR3 contains 14 residues. The CDR3 loop is CASSVSGAQETQYF. CDR3 DNA sequence: TGTGCCAGCAGCGTGTCAGGGGCGCAGGAGACCCAGTACTTC.

The chain employs TRBV19 and TRBJ2-4; weak D call: TRBD2 (5 bases). This CDR3 contains 15 residues. CDR1 is LNHDA and CDR2 is SQIVND in the germline V gene (reference sequence). Trimming pared 7 bases from V and 3 bases from J, leaving 16 bases between. CDR3 region: CASTKRGFDKNIQYF. The CDR3 DNA is TGTGCCAGTACTAAACGAGGGTTCGACAAAAACATTCAGTACTTC.

The chain combines TRBV10-3 with TRBJ2-1; 12 positions agree with TRBD2. Germline V CDR1 and CDR2: ENHRY, SYGVKD. CDR3 length equals 15 residues. J was trimmed by 7 bases and V by 8 bases; bases with no gene match: 9. The CDR3 spells CAIANLAGGNNEQFF. Written as DNA, the CDR3 is TGTGCCATCGCCAACCTAGCGGGGGGGAATAATGAGCAGTTCTTC.

The chain has TRBV11-3 and TRBJ2-5; D gene uncertain. Trimming took 4 bases from V and 1 from J, leaving 10 bases between them. Germline CDR1 and CDR2: SGHNT and YENEEA. The CDR3 extends over 14 amino acids. CDR3 nucleotide sequence: TGTGCCAGCAGCTCTGGGCCGATCCAAGAGACCCAGTACTTC. Translating gives CASSSGPIQETQYF.

The genes are TRBV11-3 and TRBJ2-2, with D uncertain. CDR1 is SGHNT and CDR2 is YENEEA in the germline V gene. The V gene lost 5 bases and the J gene lost 1 base, with 11 bases spanning the gap. The CDR3 spans 15 residues. Here the CDR3 DNA reads TGTGCCAGCAGCATGGGTGGCGGGAACACCGGGGAGCTGTTTTTT. Protein sequence: CASSMGGGNTGELFF. The full variable domain, its missing parts supplied by reference TRBV11-3 and TRBJ2-2, is EAGVVQSPRYKIIEKKQPVAFWCNPISGHNTLYWYLQNLGQGPELLIRYENEEAVDDSQLPKDRFSAERLKGVDSTLKIQPAELGDSAVYLCASSMGGGNTGELFFGEGSRLTVL.

The chain recombines TRBV11-2 with TRBJ1-1; the D gene is possibly TRBD1 (5 bases). Germline lookup yields CDR1 SGHAT and CDR2 FQNNGV. The CDR3 is 16 residues long. Trimming stripped 2 bases from V and 1 base from J, with 14 bases between. CDR3 DNA: TGTGCCAGCAGCTTAAGGTCCCTGCAGGGGAACACTGAAGCTTTCTTT. It codes for CASSLRSLQGNTEAFF.

V is TRBV19 and J is TRBJ1-5; D gene uncertain. Germline V gives CDR1 LNHDA, CDR2 SQIVND (reference sequence). The CDR3 is made up of 17 amino acids. Trimming took off 5 bases at V and 2 bases at J, with 19 bases between the two ends. CDR3 in DNA: TGTGCCAGTAGTTTGCGGGCCGCCAGCGTTGGCAATCAGCCCCAGCATTTT. Encoded protein: CASSLRAASVGNQPQHF.

CDR3 nucleotides: TGCGCCAGCGGGACTAGCGGGTCCTACAATGAGCAGTTCTTC. It codes for CASGTSGSYNEQFF. The rearrangement uses TRBV5-1 and TRBJ2-1, with TRBD2 identical over 12 bases. Germline values: CDR1 SGHRS, CDR2 YFSETQ. The CDR3 contains 14 residues. V was pared by 7 bases and J by 1 base, with 0 bases of the junction left unmatched. Together with reference TRBV5-1 and TRBJ2-1, the CDR3 gives the full variable domain: KAGVTQTPRYLIKTRGQQVTLSCSPISGHRSVSWYQQTPGQGLQFLFEYFSETQRNKGNFPGRFSGRQFSNSRSEMNVSTLELGDSALYLCASGTSGSYNEQFFGPGTRLTVL.

J is TRBJ1-5 and V is TRBV4-2, with D uncertain. Germline CDR1 reads LGHNA; CDR2 reads YNFKEQ. The CDR3 sequence is 15 residues long. Trimming stripped 3 bases from V and 2 bases from J, with 11 bases between. CDR3 loop: CASSHPSGRNQPQHF. CDR3 nucleotide sequence: TGTGCCAGCAGCCACCCTAGCGGCCGCAATCAGCCCCAGCATTTT.

V is TRBV9 and J is TRBJ1-1; a possible D gene is TRBD1 (5 bases). The CDR3 has 17 amino acids. The germline V gene encodes CDR1 SGDLS and CDR2 YYNGEE. V was shortened by 4 bases and J by 3 bases, with 22 bases between the two germline ends. CDR3 DNA: TGTGCCAGCAGCCCGAGGGGTGGGGAGGCATACGACACTGAAGCTTTCTTT. Amino acids: CASSPRGGEAYDTEAFF. The complete variable domain, with remaining parts taken from reference TRBV9 and TRBJ1-1, reads DSGVTQTPKHLITATGQRVTLRCSPRSGDLSVYWYQQSLDQGLQFLIQYYNGEERAKGNILERFSAQQFPDLHSELNLSSLELGDSALYFCASSPRGGEAYDTEAFFGQGTRLTVV.

This sequence joins TRBV5-1 and TRBJ2-7; 8 nucleotides align to TRBD1. The CDR3 consists of 15 residues. Germline V gives CDR1 SGHRS, CDR2 YFSETQ. J gave up 2 bases and V 1 base, and 5 bases lay outside the gene matches. CDR3 nucleotides: TGCGCCAGCAGCTTGTCAGGGACAGGCCCCTACGAGCAGTACTTC. It translates to CASSLSGTGPYEQYF.

The gene calls are TRBV12-3 or TRBV12-4 and TRBJ2-1; D is perhaps TRBD1 (6 bases). V was shortened by 5 bases and J by 14 bases, with 19 bases between the two germline ends. This CDR3 region has 13 residues. CDR3 in amino acids: CASSLVVQGREFF. CDR3 DNA sequence: TGTGCCAGCAGTCTGGTGGTACAGGGAAGGGAGTTCTTC.

This chain uses TRBV6-5 with TRBJ2-5, with 12 bases identical to TRBD2. The CDR3 totals 14 residues. CDR1 and CDR2 from the germline V gene are MNHEY and SVGAGI. The J segment lost 5 bases and the V segment lost 6 bases, leaving 4 bases of the junction unmatched. CDR3 loop: CASRRLAGGETQYF. Here the CDR3 DNA reads TGTGCCAGCAGAAGGCTAGCGGGGGGGGAGACCCAGTACTTC.

The V and J genes are TRBV27 and TRBJ2-1; 9 positions match TRBD2. The trim removed 2 bases at V and 10 bases at J, leaving 6 bases unmatched. The CDR3 runs to 14 residues. Germline loops: CDR1 MNHEY, CDR2 SMNVEV (reference sequence). CDR3 coding DNA: TGTGCCAGCAGTTTACAGGGACTAGCATGGGAGCAGTTCTTC. Protein sequence: CASSLQGLAWEQFF.

This chain connects TRBV6-5 to TRBJ2-5; D possibly corresponds to TRBD1 (6 bases). This CDR3 has 11 amino acids. Germline assignment: CDR1 MNHEY and CDR2 SVGAGI. The CDR3 is CALYRAQTQYF. In DNA, the CDR3 is TGTGCTCTCTACAGGGCACAGACCCAGTACTTC.

The chain has TRBV6-5 and TRBJ1-5; TRBD1 agrees at 7 bases. The CDR3 totals 14 residues. Germline V gene data show CDR1 as MNHEY and CDR2 as SVGAGI. V gave up 6 bases and J gave up 2 bases; unmatched junction bases: 4. DNA for the CDR3: TGTGCCAGCAGAGAGGGGGCGGGCAATCAGCCCCAGCATTTT. This sequence encodes CASREGAGNQPQHF.